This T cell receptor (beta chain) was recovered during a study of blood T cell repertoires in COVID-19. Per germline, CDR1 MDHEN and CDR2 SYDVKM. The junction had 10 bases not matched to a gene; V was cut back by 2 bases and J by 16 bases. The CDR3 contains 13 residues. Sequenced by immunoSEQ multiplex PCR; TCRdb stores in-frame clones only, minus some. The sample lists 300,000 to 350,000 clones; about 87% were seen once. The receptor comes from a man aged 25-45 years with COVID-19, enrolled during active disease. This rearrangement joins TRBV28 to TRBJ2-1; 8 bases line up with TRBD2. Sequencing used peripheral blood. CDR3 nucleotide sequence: TGTGCCAGCAGTTTACGGACGGGAGGGGCGAATTTCTTC. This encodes CASSLRTGGANFF. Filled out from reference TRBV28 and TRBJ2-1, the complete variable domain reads DVKVTQSSRYLVKRTGEKVFLECVQDMDHENMFWYRQDPGLGLRLIYFSYDVKMKEKGDIPEGYSVSREKKERFSLILESASTNQTSMYLCASSLRTGGANFFGPGTRLTVL.